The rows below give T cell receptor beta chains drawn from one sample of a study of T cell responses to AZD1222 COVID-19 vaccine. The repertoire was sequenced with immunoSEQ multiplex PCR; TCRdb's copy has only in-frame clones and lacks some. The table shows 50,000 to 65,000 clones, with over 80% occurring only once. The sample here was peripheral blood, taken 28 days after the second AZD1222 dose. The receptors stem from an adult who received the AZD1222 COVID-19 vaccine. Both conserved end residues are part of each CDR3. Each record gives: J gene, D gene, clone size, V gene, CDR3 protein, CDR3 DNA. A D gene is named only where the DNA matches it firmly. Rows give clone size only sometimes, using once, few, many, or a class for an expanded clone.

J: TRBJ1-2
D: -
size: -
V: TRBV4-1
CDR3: CASSQANRRNYGYTF
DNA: TGCGCCAGCAGCCAAGCCAACAGGCGTAACTATGGCTACACCTTC

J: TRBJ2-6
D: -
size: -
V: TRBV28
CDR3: CASSLQGTPSGANVLTF
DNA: TGTGCCAGCAGTTTACAGGGGACACCCTCTGGGGCCAACGTCCTGACTTTC

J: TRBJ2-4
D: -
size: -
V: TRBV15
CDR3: CATSRDRGVHIQYF
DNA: TGTGCCACCAGCAGAGATAGGGGGGTTCACATTCAGTACTTC

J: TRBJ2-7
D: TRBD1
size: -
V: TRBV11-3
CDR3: CASSFRTGAYEQYF
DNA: TGTGCCAGCAGCTTCCGGACAGGGGCCTACGAGCAGTACTTC

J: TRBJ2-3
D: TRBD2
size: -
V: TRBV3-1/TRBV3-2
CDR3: CASSRQLAGEDTQYF
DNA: TGTGCCAGCAGTAGACAGCTAGCGGGAGAAGATACGCAGTATTTT

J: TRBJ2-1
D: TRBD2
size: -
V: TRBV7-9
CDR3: CASSLKASGDEQFF
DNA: TGTGCCAGCAGCTTAAAGGCTAGCGGCGATGAGCAGTTCTTC

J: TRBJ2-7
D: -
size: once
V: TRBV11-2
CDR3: CASSLAGPSYEQYF
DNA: TGTGCCAGCAGCTTAGCAGGGCCCTCCTACGAGCAGTACTTC

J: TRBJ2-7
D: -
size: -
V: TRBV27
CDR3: CASSLGGRSSYEQYF
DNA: TGTGCCAGCAGTTTAGGTGGACGGAGCTCCTACGAGCAGTACTTC

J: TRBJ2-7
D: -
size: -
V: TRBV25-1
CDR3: CASSETLTGEQYF
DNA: TGTGCCAGCAGTGAGACCTTAACAGGGGAGCAGTACTTC

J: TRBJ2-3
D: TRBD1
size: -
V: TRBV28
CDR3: CASNQPGQGTTDTQYF
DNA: TGTGCCAGCAATCAACCGGGACAGGGGACCACAGATACGCAGTATTTT

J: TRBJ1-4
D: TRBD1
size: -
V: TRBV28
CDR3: CASSLTGARKLFF
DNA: TGTGCCAGCAGTTTAACAGGGGCGAGGAAACTGTTTTTT

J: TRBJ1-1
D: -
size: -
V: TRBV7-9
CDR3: CASSLVNTEAFF
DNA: TGTGCCAGCAGCTTGGTGAACACTGAAGCTTTCTTT

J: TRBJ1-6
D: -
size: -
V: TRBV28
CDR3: CASSLSVGGHVNSPLHF
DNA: TGTGCCAGCAGTTTATCCGTGGGGGGACATGTTAATTCACCCCTCCACTTT

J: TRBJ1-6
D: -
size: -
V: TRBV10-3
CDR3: CATHRDATNSPLHF
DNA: TGTGCCACTCACCGGGACGCTACTAATTCACCCCTCCACTTT

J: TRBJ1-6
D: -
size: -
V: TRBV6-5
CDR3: CATQAYNSPLHF
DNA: TGTGCCACCCAGGCTTATAATTCACCCCTCCACTTT

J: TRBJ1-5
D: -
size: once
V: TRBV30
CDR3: CAWSELGSNQPQHF
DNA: TGTGCCTGGAGTGAGTTGGGTAGCAATCAGCCCCAGCATTTT

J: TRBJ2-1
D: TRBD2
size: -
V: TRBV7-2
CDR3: CASSLQAGGPHEQFF
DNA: TGTGCCAGCAGCTTACAAGCGGGAGGGCCCCATGAGCAGTTCTTC

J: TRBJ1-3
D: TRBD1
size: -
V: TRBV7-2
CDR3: CASSRLQGVSSGNTIYF
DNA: TGTGCCAGCAGTCGTTTACAGGGGGTGAGCTCTGGAAACACCATATATTTT

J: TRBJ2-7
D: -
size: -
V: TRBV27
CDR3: CASSTRPMGPGSSYEQYF
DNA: TGTGCCAGCAGTACCAGACCCATGGGACCCGGGAGCTCCTACGAGCAGTACTTC

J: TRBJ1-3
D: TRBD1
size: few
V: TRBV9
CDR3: CASSSPGTGGANTIYF
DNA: TGTGCCAGCAGCTCCCCCGGGACAGGGGGGGCAAACACCATATATTTT

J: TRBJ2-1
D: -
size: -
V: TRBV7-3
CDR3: CASSLTPGAYNEQFF
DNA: TGTGCCAGCAGCTTAACCCCGGGAGCCTACAATGAGCAGTTCTTC

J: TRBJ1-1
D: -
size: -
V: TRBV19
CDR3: CASSIGEGPEAFF
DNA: TGTGCCAGTAGTATCGGTGAGGGGCCCGAAGCTTTCTTT

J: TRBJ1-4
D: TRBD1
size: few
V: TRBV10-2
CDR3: CASRPTGGRTNEKLFF
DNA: TGCGCCAGCAGGCCAACAGGGGGGAGAACTAATGAAAAACTGTTTTTT

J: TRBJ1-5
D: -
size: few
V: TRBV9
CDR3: CASSEGSYSNQPQHF
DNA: TGTGCCAGCAGCGAGGGCAGCTATAGCAATCAGCCCCAGCATTTT

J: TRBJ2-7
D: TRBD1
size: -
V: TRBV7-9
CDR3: CASSPPRDSSYEQYF
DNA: TGTGCCAGCAGTCCCCCACGGGACAGCTCCTACGAGCAGTACTTC

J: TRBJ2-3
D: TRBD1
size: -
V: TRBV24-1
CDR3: CATSEQGAVTDTQYF
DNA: TGTGCCACCAGTGAGCAGGGGGCGGTCACAGATACGCAGTATTTT

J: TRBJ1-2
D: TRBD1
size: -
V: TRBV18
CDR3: CASSPGTGQDYGYTF
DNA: TGTGCCAGCTCACCTGGGACAGGGCAGGACTATGGCTACACCTTC

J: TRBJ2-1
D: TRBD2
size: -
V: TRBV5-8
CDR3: CASSPGTSGRVYVNEQFF
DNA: TGTGCCAGCAGCCCGGGGACTAGCGGGAGAGTCTATGTGAATGAGCAGTTCTTC

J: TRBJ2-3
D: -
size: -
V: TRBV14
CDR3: CASSSRATDTQYF
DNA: TGTGCCAGCAGCTCACGGGCCACAGATACGCAGTATTTT

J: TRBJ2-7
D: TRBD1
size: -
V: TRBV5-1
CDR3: CASSLAGQGREQYF
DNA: TGCGCCAGCAGCTTGGCGGGACAGGGAAGGGAGCAGTACTTC

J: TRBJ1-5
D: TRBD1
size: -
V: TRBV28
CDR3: CASSLGGGGQHF
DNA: TGTGCCAGCAGCTTAGGGGGCGGGGGCCAGCATTTT

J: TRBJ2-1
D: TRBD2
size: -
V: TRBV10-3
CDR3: CAISDRTSGNEQFF
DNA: TGTGCCATCAGTGACCGGACTAGCGGGAATGAGCAGTTCTTC

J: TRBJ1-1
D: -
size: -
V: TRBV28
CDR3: CASSSPQGTNTEAFF
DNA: TGTGCCAGCAGTTCCCCCCAGGGTACCAACACTGAAGCTTTCTTT

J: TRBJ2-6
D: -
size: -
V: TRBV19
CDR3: CASSMPRGSGANVLTF
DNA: TGTGCCAGTAGTATGCCCCGGGGATCTGGGGCCAACGTCCTGACTTTC

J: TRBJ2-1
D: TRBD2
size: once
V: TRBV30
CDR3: CASQREVGGEQFF
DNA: TGTGCCTCCCAGCGGGAGGTAGGGGGTGAGCAGTTCTTC

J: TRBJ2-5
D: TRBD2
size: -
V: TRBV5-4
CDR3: CASSLAPAGSFETQYF
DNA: TGTGCCAGCAGCTTGGCCCCAGCGGGATCGTTCGAGACCCAGTACTTC

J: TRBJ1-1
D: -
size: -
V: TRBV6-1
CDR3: CASSEPGAGRTEAFF
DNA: TGTGCCAGCAGTGAACCGGGGGCGGGGAGAACCGAAGCTTTCTTT

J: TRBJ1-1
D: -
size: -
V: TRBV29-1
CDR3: CSVVWGGDTEAFF
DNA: TGCAGCGTTGTATGGGGTGGCGATACTGAAGCTTTCTTT

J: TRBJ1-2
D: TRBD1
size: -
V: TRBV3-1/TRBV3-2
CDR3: CASSQISGGAHYGYTF
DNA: TGTGCCAGCAGCCAAATTTCAGGGGGCGCCCACTATGGCTACACCTTC

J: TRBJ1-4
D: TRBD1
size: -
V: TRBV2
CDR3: CASSQQGSNNEKLFF
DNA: TGTGCCAGCAGCCAACAGGGGTCAAACAATGAAAAACTGTTTTTT

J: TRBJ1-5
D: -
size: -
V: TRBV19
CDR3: CASRPGGAISNQPQHF
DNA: TGCGCCAGTAGGCCTGGGGGGGCAATCAGCAATCAGCCCCAGCATTTT

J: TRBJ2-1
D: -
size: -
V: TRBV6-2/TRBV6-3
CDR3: CASSYSSWGSSYNEQFF
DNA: TGTGCCAGCAGTTACTCGAGCTGGGGGAGCTCCTACAATGAGCAGTTCTTC

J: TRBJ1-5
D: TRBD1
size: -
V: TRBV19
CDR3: CASSIGDRGWNQPQHF
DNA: TGTGCCAGTAGTATAGGGGACAGGGGGTGGAATCAGCCCCAGCATTTT

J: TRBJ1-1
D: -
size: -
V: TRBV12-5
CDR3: CASGLGGNTEAFF
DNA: TGTGCTAGTGGTTTGGGGGGAAACACTGAAGCTTTCTTT

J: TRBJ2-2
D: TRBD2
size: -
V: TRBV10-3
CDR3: CAIRLAGAGELFF
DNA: TGTGCCATCCGGTTAGCGGGAGCCGGGGAGCTGTTTTTT

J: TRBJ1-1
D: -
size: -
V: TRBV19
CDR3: CASSIGGWTEAFF
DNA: TGTGCCAGTAGTATTGGGGGTTGGACTGAAGCTTTCTTT

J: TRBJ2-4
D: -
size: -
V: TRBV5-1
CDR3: CASSLEGQVGNIQYF
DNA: TGCGCCAGCAGCTTGGAGGGGCAGGTGGGAAACATTCAGTACTTC

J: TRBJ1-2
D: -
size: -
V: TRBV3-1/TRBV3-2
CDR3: CASSQATGGYTF
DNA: TGTGCCAGCAGCCAAGCCACAGGGGGCTACACCTTC

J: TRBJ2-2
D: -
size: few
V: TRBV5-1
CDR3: CASKFQRGTGELFF
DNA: TGCGCCAGCAAATTCCAACGGGGTACCGGGGAGCTGTTTTTT

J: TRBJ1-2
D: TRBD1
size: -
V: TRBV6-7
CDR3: CASIPDRDRGLFNYGYTF
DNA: TGTGCCAGCATACCCGACCGGGACAGGGGGCTTTTTAACTATGGCTACACCTTC

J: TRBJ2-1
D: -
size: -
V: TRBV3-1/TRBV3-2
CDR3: CASSQRTTSGSYNEQFF
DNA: TGTGCCAGCAGCCAACGTACGACCTCGGGTTCCTACAATGAGCAGTTCTTC

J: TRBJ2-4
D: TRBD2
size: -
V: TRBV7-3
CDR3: CASSLMAGGGNIQYF
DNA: TGTGCCAGCAGCTTAATGGCGGGAGGGGGAAACATTCAGTACTTC